This T cell receptor (beta chain) was captured in a study of identical twins. General study points: Fewer insertions marked abundant cord blood beta clonotypes; young adult naive trended weakly, memory not at all.

The CDR3 extends over 13 amino acids. V was trimmed by 5 bases and J by 4 bases, leaving 14 bases between them. The germline V gene encodes CDR1 DFQATT and CDR2 SNEGSKA (reference sequence). Each CDR3 protein is one row after TCRdb ran MiXCR on the 5' RACE reads. Among some 440,000 distinct CDR3 sequences listed, 24% were seen once. In this sample, this clonotype turned up a few times. The antigen is unknown. The sample was also linked to a second study, of T cells expressing NK-cell markers.

The sample was CD4+ T cells sorted from blood. The gene calls are TRBV20-1 and TRBJ2-5; D unresolved. This receptor was obtained from a woman in her late teens or twenties in good health. The CDR3 sequence: CSALSVGPETQYF. The CDR3 bases are TGCAGTGCTCTCTCGGTCGGGCCAGAGACCCAGTACTTC.